Following are 25 T cell receptor beta chains from one sample sequenced in a study of regulatory T cells in long-lasting Graves disease. As to time point: persistent/refractory GD, antithyroid drugs over 5 years with positive TRAb. TCR sequences were obtained from RNA taken from PBMCs. Libraries of TCR beta came from iRepertoire HTBI primers plus Arm-PCR of CDR3 regions. TCRdb fed the multiplex PCR reads into MiXCR, producing one record per CDR3 protein. Counted here are some 330,000 distinct CDR3 sequences, 23% occurring once; the ten biggest clones make up approximately 30%. Sequenced material: peripheral blood mononuclear cells (PBMCs), taken when the disease was refractory, from a patient treated with antithyroid drugs. These receptors all come from a middle-aged woman with Graves disease.

The sample holds a few counts of this clonotype. V is TRBV27 and J is TRBJ2-3, with 8 bases aligning to TRBD2. The length of the CDR3 is 16 residues. Germline CDR1 MNHEY, CDR2 SMNVEV (reference sequence). The V gene end was trimmed by 3 bases and the J gene end by 6 bases; junction bases not matched to a gene: 11. CDR3 amino acids: CASSFGTAGDGDTQYF. In DNA form, the CDR3 reads TGTGCCAGCAGTTTTGGAACAGCGGGAGATGGGGATACGCAGTATTTT.

Notes on this clonotype: The missing conserved phenylalanine or tryptophan at the end of this CDR3 makes a read error likely. The V and J genes are TRBV20-1 and TRBJ1-5, with D possibly being TRBD1 (5 bases). Trimming cost V 4 bases and J 7 bases, with 11 bases left between them. CDR3 length equals 12 residues. Germline CDR1 reads DFQATT; CDR2 reads SNEGSKA (reference sequence). CDR3 DNA sequence: TGCAGTGCTAAGACGGGGCACCAGCCCCAGCATTCT. Amino acid sequence: CSAKTGHQPQHS.

At least ten counts were recorded for this clonotype. The chain couples TRBV2 to TRBJ2-5; no clear D gene. V lost 1 base to trimming and J lost 2 bases, with 5 bases between them. CDR3 length: 13 residues. The germline V gene encodes CDR1 SNHLY and CDR2 FYNNEI. This chain's CDR3 is CASSEVRQETQYF. CDR3 coding DNA: TGTGCCAGCAGTGAAGTACGGCAAGAGACCCAGTACTTC. Variable domain in full (rest from reference TRBV2 and TRBJ2-5): EPEVTQTPSHQVTQMGQEVILRCVPISNHLYFYWYRQILGQKVEFLVSFYNNEISEKSEIFDDQFSVERPDGSNFTLKIRSTKLEDSAMYFCASSEVRQETQYFGPGTRLLVL.

This clonotype was counted ten times or more. The J gene is TRBJ2-7, the V gene TRBV9, with D hard to call. V was pared by 0 bases and J by 1 base, with 11 bases between. Germline-derived CDR1 and CDR2 are SGDLS and YYNGEE. There are 15 residues in the CDR3. CDR3 nucleotides: TGTGCCAGCAGCGTAGAACCGGGCCGGTCCTACGAGCAGTACTTC. It translates to CASSVEPGRSYEQYF.

This clonotype came up many times. The chain combines TRBV29-1 with TRBJ2-7; 11 bases fit TRBD2. With V trimmed by 6 bases and J by 4 bases, 8 bases remained unmatched. CDR1 and CDR2 from the germline V gene are SQVTM and ANQGSEA. CDR3 length: 14 residues. CDR3 residues: CSVTTSGSLYEQYF. Written as DNA, the CDR3 is TGCAGCGTGACCACTAGCGGGAGCTTATACGAGCAGTACTTC.

The rearrangement joins TRBV7-9 to TRBJ2-3; the match to TRBD2 covers 8 bases. This CDR3 is 15 amino acids long. Germline-derived CDR1 and CDR2 are SEHNR and FQNEAQ (reference sequence). V trimming: 5 bases; J trimming: 0 bases; junction bases outside the gene matches: 4. In DNA, the CDR3 is TGTGCCAGCAGCGCCAGACTAGCGAGCACAGATACGCAGTATTTT. Residues: CASSARLASTDTQYF.

The table lists this clonotype with many counts. This chain connects TRBV20-1 to TRBJ1-5; D is ambiguous. CDR3 size: 13 residues. Germline V lookup: CDR1 DFQATT, CDR2 SNEGSKA (reference sequence). The ends were cut back, 6 bases at V and 6 bases at J, with 15 bases in the middle. The CDR3 coding sequence is TGCAGTGCCCCGTTGGGAGGAGGTCAGCCCCAGCATTTT. Its protein product is CSAPLGGGQPQHF.

This clonotype was seen more than once but under ten times. This rearrangement joins TRBV20-1 to TRBJ2-7; TRBD2 matches 7 bases. Germline loops: CDR1 DFQATT, CDR2 SNEGSKA (reference sequence). This CDR3 comprises 15 residues. V lost 6 bases and J lost 2; bases outside the gene matches: 13. CDR3 in amino acids: CSAPRLAGVPYEQYF. CDR3 sequence (DNA): TGCAGTGCCCCTAGACTCGCGGGAGTTCCCTACGAGCAGTACTTC.

This clonotype occurred many times. The chain uses TRBV29-1 and TRBJ2-2; 9 bases match TRBD2. Germline V gene data show CDR1 as SQVTM and CDR2 as ANQGSEA. Unmatched junction bases numbered 7, after V lost 5 bases and J lost 3 bases. CDR3 length: 15 amino acids. The CDR3 DNA is TGCAGCGTTAATCTCTTAGCGGGAGACACCGGGGAGCTGTTTTTT. It is translated as CSVNLLAGDTGELFF.

A few counts support this clonotype. This chain links TRBV7-9 with TRBJ2-5; unclear D gene. This CDR3 has 14 residues. The V and J ends lost 1 base and 4 bases respectively, with 10 bases between them. Germline CDR1 SEHNR, CDR2 FQNEAQ (reference sequence). The CDR3 region has the DNA TGTGCCAGCAGCTTAGTAGAGAGACGAGAGACCCAGTACTTC. This translates into CASSLVERRETQYF.

This clonotype was detected many times. The chain uses TRBV28 and TRBJ2-5; 8 bases agree with TRBD1. The CDR3 extends over 17 amino acids. Germline trimming cut 0 bases from V and 0 bases from J; bases unmatched to any gene: 6. Germline-derived CDR1 and CDR2 are MDHEN and SYDVKM. CDR3 sequence reads: CASSLWGQEIHQETQYF. The CDR3 DNA sequence: TGTGCCAGCAGTTTATGGGGACAGGAGATTCACCAAGAGACCCAGTACTTC.

The CDR3 DNA reads TGTGCCAGCACCGTTACTGTATCCTACGAGCAGTACTTC. Amino acids: CASTVTVSYEQYF. The V and J genes are TRBV7-9 and TRBJ2-7; no clear D gene. In germline, CDR1 is SEHNR, CDR2 FQNEAQ (reference sequence). The ends were cut back, 7 bases at V and 1 base at J, with 11 bases in the middle. The CDR3 runs 13 residues.

There are many counts of this clonotype. The genes are TRBV28 and TRBJ1-5; D is ambiguous. In germline, CDR1 is MDHEN, CDR2 SYDVKM. V dropped 10 bases and J dropped 0 bases, with 13 bases sitting between them. This CDR3 is 14 amino acids long. The CDR3 nucleotides are TGTGCCACCCGCCTAGTTGTTAGCAATCAGCCCCAGCATTTT. Translated, it gives CATRLVVSNQPQHF.

Points on this clonotype: One end of the junction fails to match germline, which may point to a read error. This sequence joins TRBV6-1 and TRBJ2-2; maybe TRBD2 (5 bases). Looked up from germline, CDR1 is MNHNS and CDR2 is SASEGT. The CDR3 extends over 13 amino acids. The CDR3 region is CASISGNTGELLF. CDR3 DNA sequence: TGTGCCAGCATTTCGGGGAACACCGGGGAGCTGCTTTTT.

The gene calls are TRBV7-9 and TRBJ2-3, with 8 bases fitting TRBD2. CDR3 length: 13 amino acids. V dropped 9 bases and J dropped 2; count of bases not matched to a gene: 4. Germline V gene sequence: CDR1 SEHNR, CDR2 FQNEAQ (reference sequence). CDR3 DNA sequence: TGTGCCAGTACTAGCGGTTACACAGATACGCAGTATTTT. Translated, it gives CASTSGYTDTQYF. The variable domain in full, completed from reference TRBV7-9 and TRBJ2-3, reads DTGVSQNPRHKITKRGQNVTFRCDPISEHNRLYWYRQTLGQGPEFLTYFQNEAQLEKSRLLSDRFSAERPKGSFSTLEIQRTEQGDSAMYLCASTSGYTDTQYFGPGTRLTVL.

This chain connects TRBV5-1 to TRBJ1-5; D may be TRBD1 (5 bases). The germline gives CDR1 SGHRS, CDR2 YFSETQ. CDR3 length equals 13 residues. With 7 bases removed from V and 4 bases from J, the gap between germline ends came to 12 bases. The CDR3 nucleotides are TGCGCCAGCGGGATAAACAGGAATCAGCCCCAGCATTTT. Translated, it gives CASGINRNQPQHF.

This clonotype was recorded a few times. The chain uses TRBV20-1 and TRBJ2-1; TRBD2 matches at 9 bases. This CDR3 contains 10 residues. Germline V lookup: CDR1 DFQATT, CDR2 SNEGSKA (reference sequence). V lost 5 bases and J lost 15; bases outside the gene matches: 5. The CDR3 nucleotides read TGCAGTGCTTTTAGCGGGAGACCGTTCTTC. It codes for CSAFSGRPFF.

In this sample, this clonotype turned up a few times. The chain joins TRBV10-3 to TRBJ1-1, with TRBD1 as a possible D gene (5 bases). CDR3 size: 16 residues. The germline CDR1 and CDR2 sequences are ENHRY and SYGVKD. V shed 6 bases and J shed 0 bases, with 17 bases lying between them. Here the CDR3 DNA reads TGTGCCATCAGCGGCCCTCCCGGGACGTTGAACACTGAAGCTTTCTTT. Protein sequence: CAISGPPGTLNTEAFF.

This clonotype came up many times. The J gene is TRBJ2-7, the V gene TRBV28; D is uncertain. Trimming took off 8 bases at V and 2 bases at J, with 16 bases between the two ends. Germline loops: CDR1 MDHEN, CDR2 SYDVKM. CDR3 length equals 14 residues. CDR3 sequence (DNA): TGTGCCAGCGGCCCGCTCCACCTTGCCTACGAGCAGTACTTC. Its protein product is CASGPLHLAYEQYF. The whole variable domain, filled in from reference TRBV28 and TRBJ2-7, reads DVKVTQSSRYLVKRTGEKVFLECVQDMDHENMFWYRQDPGLGLRLIYFSYDVKMKEKGDIPEGYSVSREKKERFSLILESASTNQTSMYLCASGPLHLAYEQYFGPGTRLTVT.

The chain links TRBV11-1 to TRBJ1-1, with D tentatively TRBD1 (5 bases). Looked up from germline, CDR1 is SGHAT and CDR2 is FQDESV (reference sequence). The V end lost 1 base, the J end lost 5 bases, and 14 bases lay between the germline ends. The CDR3 runs 15 residues. In nucleotides, the CDR3 is TGTGCCAGCAGCTTAGAAGGAGGGGCGAGTACTGAAGCTTTCTTT. This codes for CASSLEGGASTEAFF.

This clonotype has at least ten counts. In nucleotides, the CDR3 is TGTGCCAGCAGTTTCAACTTCAGGGGTCCTCAAGAGACCCAGTACTTC. This codes for CASSFNFRGPQETQYF. The V gene is TRBV28, the J gene TRBJ2-5; D may be TRBD1 (6 bases). Trimming cost V 3 bases and J 2 bases, with 16 bases left between them. The germline CDR1 and CDR2 sequences are MDHEN and SYDVKM. The CDR3 extends over 16 amino acids.

The gene calls are TRBV7-9 and TRBJ2-5, with 8 bases aligning to TRBD2. Germline assignment: CDR1 SEHNR and CDR2 FQNEAQ (reference sequence). The CDR3 covers 17 residues. V lost 4 bases, J lost 5 bases, and 15 bases stayed unmatched. CDR3 sequence: CASSYGLAGLGWETQYF. CDR3 bases: TGTGCCAGCAGCTACGGACTAGCCGGATTGGGTTGGGAGACCCAGTACTTC.

This clonotype was seen a few times. CDR3: CASSLWTSGRAQYF. In DNA, the CDR3 is TGTGCCAGCAGCCTCTGGACTAGCGGGAGAGCCCAGTACTTC. The genes are TRBV14 and TRBJ2-5; TRBD2 matches 13 bases. Trimming removed 4 bases from V and 9 bases from J; junction bases left unmatched: 5. Germline CDR1 is SGHDN and CDR2 is FVKESK. The CDR3 extends over 14 amino acids.

In this sample, this clonotype turned up once. The chain employs TRBV29-1 and TRBJ2-3; 9 bases map to TRBD2. Germline V gene data show CDR1 as SQVTM and CDR2 as ANQGSEA. This CDR3 has 16 amino acids. Trimming at V came to 4 bases and at J to 4 bases, leaving 12 bases not matched to a gene. CDR3 bases: TGCAGCGTTGGGGGCGTGACTAGCGGAGCACCAGATACGCAGTATTTT. Its protein product is CSVGGVTSGAPDTQYF.

This clonotype was observed at least ten times. The rearrangement uses TRBV11-2 and TRBJ2-5; D might be TRBD1 or TRBD2, each matching 9 bases. In germline, CDR1 is SGHAT, CDR2 FQNNGV. This CDR3 region has 20 residues. The V gene lost 3 bases and the J gene lost 2 bases, with 28 bases spanning the gap. Written as DNA, the CDR3 is TGTGCCAGCAGCTTCGGGTTAACAGGGGGCCTAGCGGGAAAACAAGAGACCCAGTACTTC. Its protein product is CASSFGLTGGLAGKQETQYF.